The 4 T cell receptor beta chains listed next were all sequenced from one sample in a study of blood T cell repertoires in COVID-19. The protocol was immunoSEQ multiplex PCR, while the TCRdb copy is restricted to in-frame clones and leaves out a portion. The table shows about 240,000 clones, with about four fifths occurring only once. Source material: peripheral blood. Receptors originate from a woman aged 18 to 35 with acute or convalescent COVID-19.

This clone was detected a few times. The rearrangement uses TRBV6-2 or TRBV6-3 and TRBJ1-1; D possibly corresponds to TRBD1 (5 bases). The V gene lost 2 bases and the J gene lost 4 bases, with 14 bases spanning the gap. Germline CDR1 is MNHEY and CDR2 is SVGEGT. This CDR3 contains 15 residues. The CDR3 nucleotides read TGTGCCAGCAGTTACGTACCAGGGAGGACCACTGAAGCTTTCTTT. Protein sequence: CASSYVPGRTTEAFF.

This chain uses TRBV27 with TRBJ2-1; unclear D gene. Germline-derived CDR1 and CDR2 are MNHEY and SMNVEV (reference sequence). This CDR3 spans 15 amino acids. V was shortened by 6 bases and J by 0 bases, with 12 bases between the two germline ends. CDR3 amino acids: CASRISLSSYNEQFF. DNA of the CDR3: TGTGCCAGCAGGATATCCCTGAGCTCCTACAATGAGCAGTTCTTC.

V gene TRBV23-1 combines with J gene TRBJ2-5; 7 positions agree with TRBD1. TRBV23-1 is reported as an ORF; its role is uncertain. The CDR3 totals 16 residues. The junction had 11 bases not matched to a gene; V was cut back by 6 bases and J by 1 base. CDR3 bases: TGCGCCAGCAGGGTGATGACAGGGTCCCCCCAAGAGACCCAGTACTTC. This translates into CASRVMTGSPQETQYF.

The chain is built from TRBV5-6 and TRBJ1-4; D may be TRBD1 (5 bases). Trimming removed 0 bases from V and 7 bases from J, with 25 bases in between. This CDR3 is built from 19 residues. Germline CDR1 reads SGHDT; CDR2 reads YYEEEE. CDR3 nucleotides: TGTGCCAGCAGCTTGGACGGGGGTGCAACTACCAGGCGGGCTGAAAAACTGTTTTTT. It specifies CASSLDGGATTRRAEKLFF.